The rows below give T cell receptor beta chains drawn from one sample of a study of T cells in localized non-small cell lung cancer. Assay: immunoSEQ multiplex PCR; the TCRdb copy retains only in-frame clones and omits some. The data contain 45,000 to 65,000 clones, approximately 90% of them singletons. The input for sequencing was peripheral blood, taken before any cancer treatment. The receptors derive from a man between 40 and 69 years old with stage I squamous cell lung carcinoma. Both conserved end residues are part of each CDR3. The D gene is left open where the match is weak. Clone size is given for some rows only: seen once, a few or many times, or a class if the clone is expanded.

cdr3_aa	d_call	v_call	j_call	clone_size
CASSLVASGTETQYF	TRBD2	TRBV5-1	TRBJ2-5	NA
CASSLALGGHEQYF	NA	TRBV7-6	TRBJ2-7	once
CAWDFSFSSYNEQFF	NA	TRBV30	TRBJ2-1	NA
CASSLVVRLGPSETQYF	NA	TRBV5-6	TRBJ2-5	few
CASSTGGNTIYF	NA	TRBV28	TRBJ1-3	NA
CATSRETGTRSIQYF	NA	TRBV15	TRBJ2-4	NA
CASSINPGTTYQPQHF	NA	TRBV19	TRBJ1-5	NA
CASSQLAAAADTQYF	NA	TRBV4-3	TRBJ2-3	NA
CASTPTLTGELFF	NA	TRBV25-1	TRBJ2-2	NA
CASSPEGGPYNEQFF	NA	TRBV7-3	TRBJ2-1	NA
CASSLAGGDLYSNQPQHF	NA	TRBV7-8	TRBJ1-5	NA
CASSDIVRAGNTIYF	NA	TRBV2	TRBJ1-3	few
CASGSYEQFF	NA	TRBV19	TRBJ2-1	NA
CASSLVMVYEQYF	NA	TRBV5-4	TRBJ2-7	NA
CASSFEETQYF	NA	TRBV11-2	TRBJ2-5	few
CASTPPGQHEQYF	TRBD1	TRBV6-5	TRBJ2-7	NA
CASSIPLRAGGTGNTIYF	TRBD1	TRBV19	TRBJ1-3	NA
CASSQDPGLAGAVDTGELFF	TRBD2	TRBV4-1	TRBJ2-2	NA
CASSYSSEGSQPQHF	NA	TRBV6-6	TRBJ1-5	few
CASSLVRHQQFF	NA	TRBV13	TRBJ2-1	NA
CASSGTGLDEQYF	TRBD1	TRBV28	TRBJ2-7	NA
CASSLETPPGEKLFF	NA	TRBV11-2	TRBJ1-4	NA
CASSPGTALGNTEAFF	TRBD1	TRBV28	TRBJ1-1	NA
CASRTQNTGELFF	NA	TRBV14	TRBJ2-2	NA
CASSPGQGAQRISEAFF	TRBD1	TRBV28	TRBJ1-1	NA
CASRGDRGPEDEQYF	TRBD1	TRBV13	TRBJ2-7	NA
CASSLWGDGGNQPQHF	NA	TRBV27	TRBJ1-5	NA
CAWSVWVHTEAFF	NA	TRBV30	TRBJ1-1	NA
CASSLAGTSVVQGMNTEAFF	TRBD1	TRBV5-1	TRBJ1-1	few
CASSEAGRIYEQYF	NA	TRBV9	TRBJ2-7	NA
CASSSTGTHYNEQFF	NA	TRBV28	TRBJ2-1	NA
CASSLVYNEQFF	NA	TRBV7-3	TRBJ2-1	few
CASSPTQGLPTGELFF	NA	TRBV9	TRBJ2-2	NA
CASSLLDSGYGYTF	NA	TRBV28	TRBJ1-2	few
CASSLSGAGGEQYF	TRBD2	TRBV7-3	TRBJ2-7	NA
CASSPITGMNTEAFF	NA	TRBV16	TRBJ1-1	NA
CASSEGQGAFYGYTF	TRBD1	TRBV6-1	TRBJ1-2	NA
CASSFQASYNEQFF	NA	TRBV11-3	TRBJ2-1	NA
CSVEDPRQETQYF	NA	TRBV29-1	TRBJ2-5	NA
CASSLGQGGTYEQYF	TRBD1	TRBV7-2	TRBJ2-7	once
CASSSGPGDEQFF	NA	TRBV7-3	TRBJ2-1	NA
CASKGLAGFNEQFF	TRBD2	TRBV6-1	TRBJ2-1	NA
CASSIKPGSAQPQHF	NA	TRBV19	TRBJ1-5	NA
CSASPLDTQYF	NA	TRBV20-1	TRBJ2-3	once
CASSLQETQYF	NA	TRBV6-5	TRBJ2-5	NA
CASSPLGDEQYF	NA	TRBV6-5	TRBJ2-7	NA
CASSLTANYGYTF	NA	TRBV28	TRBJ1-2	NA
CASSPQSGNTEAFF	NA	TRBV28	TRBJ1-1	NA
CASSFPEGNQPQHF	NA	TRBV6-6	TRBJ1-5	NA
CASSLAGQVHEQFF	TRBD1	TRBV7-9	TRBJ2-1	once
CASSPGTSINEQFF	TRBD2	TRBV6-4	TRBJ2-1	NA
CASSLEKTSGSTQLYF	TRBD2	TRBV5-1	TRBJ2-5	NA
CASSRGTIGSNQPQHF	NA	TRBV4-1	TRBJ1-5	NA
CASWGDPGTPDHNEQFF	NA	TRBV2	TRBJ2-1	NA
CASSVGLAGGGGEQFF	TRBD2	TRBV7-3	TRBJ2-1	NA